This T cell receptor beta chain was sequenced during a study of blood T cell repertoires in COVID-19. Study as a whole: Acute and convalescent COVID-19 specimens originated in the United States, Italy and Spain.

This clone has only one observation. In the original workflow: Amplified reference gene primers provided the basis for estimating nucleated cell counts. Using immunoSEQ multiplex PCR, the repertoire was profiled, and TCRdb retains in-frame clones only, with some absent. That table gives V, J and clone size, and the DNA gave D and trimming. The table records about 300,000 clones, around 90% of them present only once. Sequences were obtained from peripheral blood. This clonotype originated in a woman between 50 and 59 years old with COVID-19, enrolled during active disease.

The CDR3 here is CASRTIQGGLRNQPQHF. The CDR3, as DNA: TGTGCCAGTAGGACAATACAGGGAGGGTTGCGCAATCAGCCCCAGCATTTT. V and J are TRBV19 and TRBJ1-5; perhaps TRBD1 as D (6 bases). The V end was cut by 6 bases, the J end by 2 bases, with 20 bases between. CDR3 length: 17 residues. Germline V CDR1 and CDR2: LNHDA, SQIVND (reference sequence).